Listed here are 14 T cell receptor beta chains from one sample, sequenced in a study of response to subunit inactivated influenza vaccine. TCRdb reanalysed the RT-PCR reads using MiXCR and keeps one entry per CDR3 protein. Among a few hundred thousand distinct CDR3 sequences listed, approximately 7.7% were seen once. The sequencing here drew on PBMCs from blood, taken around 25 months after vaccination. All receptors derive from a man aged 45 to 75 who received an inactivated influenza vaccine.

The chain couples TRBV9 to TRBJ2-7; TRBD1 matches at 8 bases. V gave up 0 bases and J gave up 5 bases; unmatched junction bases: 7. There are 15 residues in the CDR3. CDR1 is SGDLS and CDR2 is YYNGEE in the germline V gene. The CDR3 sequence: CASSVAGSGGDEQYF. CDR3 nucleotides: TGTGCCAGCAGCGTAGCTGGGTCAGGGGGCGACGAGCAGTACTTC. Full variable domain (rest looked up from reference TRBV9 and TRBJ2-7): DSGVTQTPKHLITATGQRVTLRCSPRSGDLSVYWYQQSLDQGLQFLIQYYNGEERAKGNILERFSAQQFPDLHSELNLSSLELGDSALYFCASSVAGSGGDEQYFGPGTRLTVT.

This clonotype was observed a handful of times. The rearrangement joins TRBV7-2 to TRBJ2-7; D uncertain. With 8 bases removed from V and 3 bases from J, the gap between germline ends came to 8 bases. Germline CDR1 is SGHTA and CDR2 is FQGNSA. The CDR3 spans 11 residues. The CDR3 reads CASQSYYEQYF. CDR3 sequence (DNA): TGTGCCAGCCAGTCTTACTACGAGCAGTACTTC. The variable domain in full, with the rest retrieved from reference TRBV7-2 and TRBJ2-7, is GAGVSQSPSNKVTEKGKDVELRCDPISGHTALYWYRQSLGQGLEFLIYFQGNSAPDKSGLPSDRFSAERTGGSVSTLTIQRTQQEDSAVYLCASQSYYEQYFGPGTRLTVT.

This clonotype occurred a few times. V is TRBV19 and J is TRBJ2-1; perhaps TRBD1 as D (6 bases). The CDR3 length is 13 residues. Germline V gene sequence: CDR1 LNHDA, CDR2 SQIVND (reference sequence). Trimming pared 3 bases from V and 8 bases from J, leaving 11 bases between. This CDR3 is CASSILKGDEQFF. The CDR3 DNA is TGTGCCAGTAGTATCCTCAAGGGGGATGAGCAGTTCTTC.

The chain joins TRBV4-2 to TRBJ2-1, with D unresolved. Per the germline V gene, CDR1 is LGHNA and CDR2 is YNFKEQ. V was shortened by 0 bases and J by 0 bases, with 12 bases between the two germline ends. There are 17 residues in the CDR3. The CDR3: CASSQEGTRSSYNEQFF. CDR3 sequence (DNA): TGTGCCAGCAGCCAAGAGGGCACCCGGAGCTCCTACAATGAGCAGTTCTTC.

This clonotype was picked up a small number of times. J is TRBJ2-3 and V is TRBV4-3, with D perhaps TRBD2 (5 bases). CDR3 size: 15 residues. CDR1 and CDR2 (germline): LGHNA, YSLEER. Trimming pared 2 bases from V and 4 bases from J, leaving 13 bases between. The chain's CDR3 is CASSQSSGSPDTQYF. The CDR3 coding sequence is TGCGCCAGCAGCCAATCGTCGGGGTCCCCAGATACGCAGTATTTT.

This clonotype was counted a few times. The CDR3 DNA sequence: TGTGCCTGGAGTGTGGTAGGGGGGCGCTACGAGCAGTACTTC. This codes for CAWSVVGGRYEQYF. The J gene is TRBJ2-7, the V gene TRBV30, with D perhaps given as TRBD1 or TRBD2 (6 bases each). V lost 0 bases, J lost 3 bases, and 12 bases lay in between. The V gene's germline CDR1 is GTSNPN and CDR2 SVGIG (reference sequence). The CDR3 is made up of 14 amino acids.

The chain joins TRBV29-1 to TRBJ2-7, with 7 positions matching TRBD1. With 1 base clipped from V and 2 bases from J, the junction kept 8 bases outside the gene matches. This CDR3 comprises 15 residues. CDR1 is SQVTM and CDR2 is ANQGSEA in the germline V gene. CDR3 amino acids: CSVEVPGQLAYEQYF. DNA of the CDR3: TGCAGCGTTGAAGTTCCGGGACAGTTAGCCTACGAGCAGTACTTC.

This clonotype was seen more than once but under ten times. This CDR3 reads CASTIGGGAAEAFF. In DNA form, the CDR3 reads TGTGCCAGCACCATAGGAGGGGGGGCCGCTGAAGCTTTCTTT. V gene TRBV7-2 combines with J gene TRBJ1-1; D is perhaps TRBD1 (6 bases). Germline loops: CDR1 SGHTA, CDR2 FQGNSA. This CDR3 spans 14 amino acids. V lost 7 bases and J lost 6, with 18 bases in between.

This clonotype was seen a few times. CDR3 in amino acids: CASSVALGDPIAKNIQYF. Written as DNA, the CDR3 is TGTGCCAGCAGCGTAGCTCTTGGGGACCCTATAGCCAAAAACATTCAGTACTTC. The chain joins TRBV9 to TRBJ2-4, with D perhaps assigned TRBD1 or TRBD2 (5 bases each). The CDR3 is made up of 18 amino acids. V lost 0 bases and J 0 bases, leaving 16 bases between the germline ends. Germline V gene sequence: CDR1 SGDLS, CDR2 YYNGEE.

The chain couples TRBV27 to TRBJ2-3; D is uncertain. V was pared by 0 bases and J by 2 bases, with 9 bases between. Germline-derived CDR1 and CDR2 are MNHEY and SMNVEV (reference sequence). CDR3 length equals 15 residues. This chain's CDR3 is CASSLSDYSTDTQYF. In nucleotides, the CDR3 is TGTGCCAGCAGTTTATCGGATTACTCCACAGATACGCAGTATTTT.

This clonotype was observed a handful of times. The V gene is TRBV7-9, the J gene TRBJ2-3, with 8 bases aligning to TRBD2. This CDR3 is 15 amino acids long. With V trimmed by 2 bases and J by 6 bases, 7 bases remained unmatched. Germline lookup yields CDR1 SEHNR and CDR2 FQNEAQ (reference sequence). Here the CDR3 reads CASSLLAGGMDTQYF. The CDR3, as DNA: TGTGCCAGCAGCTTACTGGCGGGAGGTATGGATACGCAGTATTTT.

The chain links TRBV5-1 to TRBJ2-7, with a tentative D call TRBD2 (5 bases). The ends were cut back, 3 bases at V and 7 bases at J, with 20 bases in the middle. The CDR3 runs 15 residues. CDR1 is SGHRS, CDR2 YFSETQ, per germline. DNA of the CDR3: TGCGCCAGCAGCTACCAAGGTGGAGGAACCGCAGAGCAGTACTTC. It specifies CASSYQGGGTAEQYF.

This rearrangement joins TRBV6-5 to TRBJ1-1, with unresolved D. Germline V gene data show CDR1 as MNHEY and CDR2 as SVGAGI. The CDR3 extends over 16 amino acids. The V gene lost 2 bases and the J gene lost 1 base, with 14 bases spanning the gap. For the CDR3, the DNA is TGTGCCAGCAGTTACCGACGGGCCCTCTCGAACACTGAAGCTTTCTTT. Encoded protein: CASSYRRALSNTEAFF.

This clonotype was recorded at least ten times. The chain has TRBV19 and TRBJ2-7; perhaps TRBD1 as D (6 bases). Germline lookup yields CDR1 LNHDA and CDR2 SQIVND (reference sequence). The CDR3 extends over 15 amino acids. V was trimmed by 0 bases and J by 2 bases, leaving 11 bases between them. In DNA, the CDR3 is TGTGCCAGTAGTATAGATCAGGGGATGGCCTACGAGCAGTACTTC. It codes for CASSIDQGMAYEQYF.